The TCR beta chain under discussion was sequenced for a study of T cell repertoires in cytomegalovirus infection. About the research overall: Indications of both CMV infection and matching HLA type were provided by public TCR beta signatures. The study, taken as a whole, reports: The response measured ex vivo was dominated by TCR beta clonotypes (HLA-C-restricted and CMV-specific).

Only a few counts were recorded for this clonotype. Its antigen is currently unknown. V was pared by 2 bases and J by 2 bases, with 19 bases between. This CDR3 has 18 amino acids. MiXCR was run by TCRdb on the reads, yielding one entry per CDR3 protein. Here the sample spans some 600,000 distinct CDR3 sequences, 20% to 25% being singletons. Sequenced material: CD8+ T cells from PBMCs. The source is a human donor in good health (CMV status not recorded). Some clones in this sample may be carry-over from other donors' samples. The chain has TRBV12-3 or TRBV12-4 and TRBJ2-1, with a weak D call TRBD2 (6 bases). For the CDR3, the DNA is TGTGCCAGCAGTTTATTTAAGGTTAGCGGTCCAGCCTACAATGAGCAGTTCTTC. This encodes CASSLFKVSGPAYNEQFF.